The source of this TCR beta chain is a study of blood T cell repertoires in COVID-19 (TCRdb year 2020). Looking at the study overall: Collaborator samples came from the United States, Italy and Spain and covered acute and convalescent phases of COVID-19. The material from the prospective study consisted of cDNA or gDNA derived from T cells, B-cell-depleted T cells, or PBMCs. Subjects who had been exposed to COVID-19, were actively infected with it, or had recovered from it provided the deeply sampled blood TCRbeta repertoires that made up the dataset. A freely available public database, intended as a resource for researchers studying the immune response to SARS-CoV-2, is where the repertoires were released. The samples were drawn from two sources: the first 160 participants of the ongoing ImmuneRACE study, and 1,000 to 1,500 subjects contributed by 6 global collaborators. A de-identified subject ID, COVID-19 status, age in years and sex were almost always included in the sample metadata. Where HLA class I and class II types were available, the types were taken from metadata supplied by the sample provider, not from assay-based typing.

A note on this clone: The specificity of this receptor is unknown. The sample holds no much larger clone one base away, and base qualities are not on file.

The study at large found these results: Clinical and demographic metadata were provided uncurated, with the amount varying by source and participant.

Enrolling through a virtual design, the prospective study's participants ranged in age from about 18 to 89 years and lived across some 23 United States geographic areas. To assign participants to cohorts, the prospective study relied on clinical history that participants themselves reported in a screening survey and a study questionnaire. Exposed participants had been in contact with someone with a PCR-confirmed or clinician-diagnosed COVID-19 case within 2 weeks of study entry. Mobile phlebotomists in the prospective study collected whole blood, serum and a nasopharyngeal or oropharyngeal swab from every participant. Additional blood draws and questionnaires over an approximately two-month period could optionally be provided by prospective study participants. Blood samples from the prospective study were shipped frozen or at room temperature prior to DNA extraction. The cysteine opens and the phenylalanine closes a CDR3 of 13 amino acids. Here the CDR3 DNA is all that survives: 39 bases in frame from base 1. The germline V gene supplies CDR1 SNHLY and CDR2 FYNNEI. Cut back by 5 bases and 0 bases, the V and J ends lie 7 bases apart.

The immunoSEQ Assay, a bias-controlled multiplex PCR, was used to amplify TCRbeta CDR3 regions from genomic DNA. From the authors' description of their analysis: Within the assay, amplification of reference gene primers was used to estimate how many nucleated cells each sample contained. To quantify the absolute abundance of each unique TCRbeta CDR3 rearrangement, sequence reads were collapsed and filtered. Productive Simpson clonality was computed per sample as the square root of Simpson's diversity index over productive rearrangements. The source is immuneACCESS, and TCRdb retained only in-frame sequences with V and J called. Part of the clones is not carried over; for the studies checked, unresolved V genes explain less than half of this, and the remainder is unexplained. Clonal size and the V and J genes are those of that table, whereas D and trimming came from the DNA. This sample is represented by roughly 230,000 clones; 80% to 90% of them were singletons. The top ten hold under 8% of the sample.

The receptor comes from a woman between 45 and 60 years old who had been exposed to COVID-19. Sequenced: PBMCs or T cells enriched from blood (not recorded which). The chain is assembled from TRBV2 and TRBJ1-1; no confident D gene assignment can be made. The DNA is TGTGCCAGCAGTTTAGACTTGAACACTGAAGCTTTCTTT. Its product reads: CASSLDLNTEAFF.